This T cell receptor (beta chain) was sequenced for a study of blood T cell repertoires in COVID-19. Under the authors' procedure: Scientists estimated how many nucleated cells there were by amplifying reference gene primers. Sequencing was performed with immunoSEQ multiplex PCR; in TCRdb, only in-frame clones are kept and a portion is missing. V and J calls and clone size are copied from that table; D and trimming were computed from the DNA. Altogether roughly 150,000 clones are present, around 92% being singletons, with the ten largest covering approximately 2.9%. Trimming shortened V by 1 base and J by 5 bases, and 5 bases separated the two germline ends. Germline CDR1 is LNHDA and CDR2 is SQIVND (reference sequence). CDR3 length: 12 residues.

Sequenced: peripheral blood. This TCR came from a man in his sixties with acute or convalescent COVID-19. The V gene is TRBV19, the J gene TRBJ1-2, with no clear D. CDR3 residues: CASSIAGYGYTF. CDR3 DNA: TGTGCCAGTAGTATAGCAGGATATGGCTACACCTTC.